The following is a TCR beta chain sequence with its context. As yet, its antigen is unknown. This specimen belongs to a study of CD8+ T cells in alopecia areata. Study-level points and caveats: Scalp sequencing also captures normal skin's resident alphabeta T cells.

Extraction of RNA preceded its reverse transcription into cDNA, which served as the sequencing template. Clones were read by immunoSEQ multiplex PCR, and TCRdb kept only the in-frame ones, dropping some. Here the sample spans some 110,000 clones, 55% to 70% being singletons. The sequence was collected from a human donor in good health. The sequencing sample was made of CD4+ T cells sorted from blood.

CDR3 nucleotide sequence: TGTGCCAGCAGTGAATATATGGGTTCCGACATATTGCATTTT. Translating it yields CASSEYMGSDILHF. The chain employs TRBV25-1 and TRBJ1-5; D is undetermined. The germline V gene encodes CDR1 MGHDK and CDR2 SYGVNS. Trimming pared 0 bases from V and 15 bases from J, leaving 18 bases between. The CDR3 spans 14 residues. Full variable domain (remainder filled in from reference TRBV25-1 and TRBJ1-5): EADIYQTPRYLVIGTGKKITLECSQTMGHDKMYWYQQDPGMELHLIHYSYGVNSTEKGDLSSESTVSRIRTEHFPLTLESARPSHTSQYLCASSEYMGSDILHFGDGTRLSIL.